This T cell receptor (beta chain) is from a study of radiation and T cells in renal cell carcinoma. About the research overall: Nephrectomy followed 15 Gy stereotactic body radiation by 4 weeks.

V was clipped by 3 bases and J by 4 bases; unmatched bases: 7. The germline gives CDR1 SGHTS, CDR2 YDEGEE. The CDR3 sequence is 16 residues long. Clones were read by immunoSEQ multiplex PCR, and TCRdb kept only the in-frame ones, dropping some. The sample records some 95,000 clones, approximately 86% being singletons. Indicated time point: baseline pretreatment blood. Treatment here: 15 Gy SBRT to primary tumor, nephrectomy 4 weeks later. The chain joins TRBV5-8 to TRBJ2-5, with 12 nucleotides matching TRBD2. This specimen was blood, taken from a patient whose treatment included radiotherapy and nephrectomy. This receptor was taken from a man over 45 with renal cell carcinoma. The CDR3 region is CASSWTSGVLLETQYF. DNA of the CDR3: TGTGCCAGCAGCTGGACTAGCGGGGTGCTACTAGAGACCCAGTACTTC. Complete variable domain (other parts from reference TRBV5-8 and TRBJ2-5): EAGVTQSPTHLIKTRGQQATLRCSPISGHTSVYWYQQALGLGLQFLLWYDEGEERNRGNFPPRFSGRQFPNYSSELNVNALELEDSALYLCASSWTSGVLLETQYFGPGTRLLVL.